The 28 T cell receptor beta chains presented below share a single source sample, sequenced in a study of PD-1 and CTLA-4 blockade in melanoma. The repertoire was sequenced with immunoSEQ multiplex PCR; TCRdb's copy has only in-frame clones and lacks some. The data hold approximately 33,000 clones, with more than 85% observed a single time. This specimen consisted of CD8+ T cells from peripheral blood, obtained from a patient given anti-PD-1 treatment. These TCRs come from a human donor with melanoma.

V is TRBV19 and J is TRBJ2-7; D not resolved. The ends were cut back, 3 bases at V and 2 bases at J, with 14 bases in the middle. CDR3 length: 15 amino acids. Germline lookup yields CDR1 LNHDA and CDR2 SQIVND (reference sequence). The CDR3 nucleotides are TGTGCCAGTAGTATCGGTTCAGGATACACCTACGAGCAGTACTTC. Encoded protein: CASSIGSGYTYEQYF.

In regard to this clone: Mismatch with germline at one junction end may stem from a read error. This chain uses TRBV7-7 with TRBJ1-4; D is unresolved. There are 14 residues in the CDR3. In germline, CDR1 is SSHAT, CDR2 FNYEAQ (reference sequence). The CDR3 DNA sequence: TGTGCTAGCAGCCCCGGGCACGGTGGGGAAAAACTGTTTTTT. Translated, it gives CASSPGHGGEKLFF.

The rearrangement links TRBV19 to TRBJ1-6; 7 bases are a match to TRBD1. The CDR3 runs 17 residues. V was clipped by 4 bases and J by 4 bases; unmatched bases: 10. Germline values: CDR1 LNHDA, CDR2 SQIVND (reference sequence). CDR3 sequence reads: CASSTLGQGGYNSPLHF. CDR3 DNA: TGTGCCAGTAGTACTCTGGGGCAGGGGGGTTATAATTCACCCCTCCACTTT.

This chain connects TRBV27 to TRBJ2-5; TRBD1 aligns across 10 bases. Trimming removed 3 bases from V and 5 bases from J; junction bases left unmatched: 3. The CDR3 runs to 14 residues. The V gene's germline CDR1 is MNHEY and CDR2 SMNVEV (reference sequence). The CDR3 spells CASSFRDRGETQYF. The CDR3 nucleotides read TGTGCCAGCAGTTTCCGGGACAGGGGTGAGACCCAGTACTTC.

There are a few counts of this clone. V and J are TRBV7-9 and TRBJ2-7, with D unresolved. Germline CDR1 SEHNR, CDR2 FQNEAQ (reference sequence). The CDR3 has 12 amino acids. The V gene lost 0 bases and the J gene lost 7 bases, with 7 bases spanning the gap. The CDR3 nucleotides are TGTGCCAGCAGCTTAGCCCGAGCGGAGCAGTACTTC. Its protein is CASSLARAEQYF.

The chain couples TRBV9 to TRBJ2-1, with TRBD1 matching 12 bases. Germline CDR1 and CDR2: SGDLS and YYNGEE. Germline trimming cut 3 bases from V and 2 bases from J; bases unmatched to any gene: 3. The CDR3 sequence is 16 residues long. The CDR3 region is CASSAGQGAPYNEQFF. For the CDR3, the DNA is TGTGCCAGCAGCGCGGGACAGGGGGCGCCCTACAATGAGCAGTTCTTC.

The chain has TRBV7-9 and TRBJ1-2; D is perhaps TRBD1 (6 bases). V was pared by 5 bases and J by 4 bases, with 11 bases between. This CDR3 spans 13 amino acids. In germline, CDR1 is SEHNR, CDR2 FQNEAQ (reference sequence). The CDR3 here is CASSTPTGYGYTF. In nucleotides, the CDR3 is TGTGCCAGCAGCACACCGACAGGCTATGGCTACACCTTC.

The chain employs TRBV7-9 and TRBJ2-1; D possibly corresponds to TRBD2 (7 bases). V gave up 5 bases and J gave up 6 bases, with 20 bases separating them. This CDR3 comprises 16 residues. Germline V gene sequence: CDR1 SEHNR, CDR2 FQNEAQ (reference sequence). The CDR3 nucleotides read TGTGCCAGCAGCCCTGAGGGGTGGGGGGGCTCCAATGAGCAGTTCTTC. Encoded protein: CASSPEGWGGSNEQFF. The whole variable domain, remainder taken from reference TRBV7-9 and TRBJ2-1, is DTGVSQNPRHKITKRGQNVTFRCDPISEHNRLYWYRQTLGQGPEFLTYFQNEAQLEKSRLLSDRFSAERPKGSFSTLEIQRTEQGDSAMYLCASSPEGWGGSNEQFFGPGTRLTVL.

The CDR3 sequence is CAWSPGTGTYNEQFF. Written as DNA, the CDR3 is TGTGCCTGGAGCCCTGGGACAGGGACATACAATGAGCAGTTCTTC. The V and J genes are TRBV30 and TRBJ2-1, with 9 bases lining up with TRBD1. The CDR3 totals 15 residues. Germline CDR1 and CDR2: GTSNPN and SVGIG (reference sequence). V shed 3 bases, J shed 4 bases, and the junction held 7 bases outside the gene matches.

The rearrangement joins TRBV12-3 or TRBV12-4 to TRBJ1-1; D is uncertain. Trimming shortened V by 4 bases and J by 3 bases, and 9 bases separated the two germline ends. This CDR3 is 13 amino acids long. CDR3 sequence (DNA): TGTGCCAGCAGTTCACTCCTGGACACTGAAGCTTTCTTT. Residues: CASSSLLDTEAFF.

Details on this clone: At one end the junction does not follow the germline gene, possibly because of a read error. The rearrangement uses TRBV5-5 and TRBJ2-7, with 8 bases matching TRBD2. The CDR3 spans 13 residues. CDR1 SGHKS and CDR2 YYEKEE come from the germline V gene (reference sequence). The DNA for the CDR3 is TGTGCCAGCAGCCGGGGGGGCTCCAACGAGCAGTACTTC. This codes for CASSRGGSNEQYF.

The CDR3 nucleotides are TGTGCCAGCAGTTACGAGGGAGGCTCCTACGAGCAGTACTTC. It codes for CASSYEGGSYEQYF. The chain joins TRBV6-5 to TRBJ2-7, with D possibly being TRBD2 (6 bases). Per the germline V gene, CDR1 is MNHEY and CDR2 is SVGAGI. This CDR3 is 14 amino acids long. V dropped 2 bases and J dropped 0 bases, with 8 bases sitting between them.

The V gene is TRBV12-3 or TRBV12-4, the J gene TRBJ1-6; perhaps TRBD1 as D (5 bases). This CDR3 spans 13 amino acids. V was trimmed by 8 bases and J by 9 bases, leaving 14 bases between them. The CDR3 sequence is CASSTGILSPLHF. CDR3 in DNA: TGTGCCAGCTCTACAGGAATCCTTTCACCCCTCCACTTT.

The DNA of the CDR3 is TGTGCCAGCAGCTTAGAAAAGGTGGTAGCGGGCTCGCAGTTCTTC. Translated, it gives CASSLEKVVAGSQFF. This chain uses TRBV11-2 with TRBJ2-1; 7 bases map to TRBD2. The V segment lost 0 bases and the J segment 12 bases; nucleotides outside the gene matches: 11. Germline V gene lookup returns CDR1 SGHAT and CDR2 FQNNGV. The length of the CDR3 is 15 residues.

The genes are TRBV7-3 and TRBJ2-1, with D maybe TRBD2 (6 bases). V shed 2 bases and J shed 10 bases, with 15 bases lying between them. The germline CDR1 and CDR2 sequences are SGHTA and FQGTGA. The CDR3 spans 14 residues. CDR3 sequence reads: CASSLERGGIEQFF. The CDR3 bases are TGTGCCAGCAGCTTAGAAAGGGGCGGGATCGAGCAGTTCTTC.

The rearrangement joins TRBV27 to TRBJ2-3, with a weak D call TRBD2 (7 bases). Trimming took off 4 bases at V and 3 bases at J, with 11 bases between the two ends. CDR1 MNHEY and CDR2 SMNVEV come from the germline V gene (reference sequence). This CDR3 has 14 residues. CDR3 nucleotide sequence: TGTGCCAGCAGTTGGGGGGGGCTTACAGATACGCAGTATTTT. It codes for CASSWGGLTDTQYF.

This clone was observed a single time. The chain employs TRBV4-1 and TRBJ1-2, with D unclear. Trimming took off 3 bases at V and 1 base at J, with 12 bases between the two ends. The CDR3 spans 15 residues. The germline V gene has CDR1 MGHRA and CDR2 YSYEKL. Here the CDR3 reads CASSHLIVDNYGYTF. The CDR3 region has the DNA TGCGCCAGCAGCCACCTTATCGTGGATAACTATGGCTACACCTTC.

The chain recombines TRBV7-9 with TRBJ1-1; 9 nucleotides agree with TRBD1. Germline V gene lookup returns CDR1 SEHNR and CDR2 FQNEAQ (reference sequence). The length of the CDR3 is 17 residues. The junction had 10 bases not matched to a gene; V was cut back by 1 base and J by 4 bases. The CDR3 DNA reads as TGTGCCAGCAGCTTAGAGGTCGGACAGGGGAGTCCCACTGAAGCTTTCTTT. This gives the protein CASSLEVGQGSPTEAFF.

The rearrangement links TRBV9 to TRBJ2-3; possible D gene TRBD2, 6 bases. The CDR3 length is 12 residues. Trimming took off 2 bases at V and 5 bases at J, with 6 bases between the two ends. Germline V gives CDR1 SGDLS, CDR2 YYNGEE. The DNA of the CDR3 is TGTGCCAGCAGCGTTAGCGGAGATACGCAGTATTTT. This codes for CASSVSGDTQYF. Full variable domain (remainder filled in from reference TRBV9 and TRBJ2-3): DSGVTQTPKHLITATGQRVTLRCSPRSGDLSVYWYQQSLDQGLQFLIQYYNGEERAKGNILERFSAQQFPDLHSELNLSSLELGDSALYFCASSVSGDTQYFGPGTRLTVL.

The chain has TRBV19 and TRBJ2-2, with 11 bases matching TRBD2. The CDR3 runs to 16 residues. In germline, CDR1 is LNHDA, CDR2 SQIVND (reference sequence). The V segment lost 7 bases and the J segment 4 bases; nucleotides outside the gene matches: 8. In nucleotides, the CDR3 is TGTGCCAGTACCAACACTAGCGGGAGAGGCACCGGGGAGCTGTTTTTT. It translates to CASTNTSGRGTGELFF. Together with reference TRBV19 and TRBJ2-2, the CDR3 gives the full variable domain: DGGITQSPKYLFRKEGQNVTLSCEQNLNHDAMYWYRQDPGQGLRLIYYSQIVNDFQKGDIAEGYSVSREKKESFPLTVTSAQKNPTAFYLCASTNTSGRGTGELFFGEGSRLTVL.

J is TRBJ1-1 and V is TRBV5-6; D remains unclear. The CDR3 runs 14 residues. Germline V gene sequence: CDR1 SGHDT, CDR2 YYEEEE. V dropped 5 bases and J dropped 2 bases, with 13 bases sitting between them. This CDR3 reads CASRGRDYNTEAFF. The CDR3 coding sequence is TGTGCCAGCAGGGGGAGGGATTATAACACTGAAGCTTTCTTT.

This chain uses TRBV7-6 with TRBJ1-6, with D perhaps TRBD1 (5 bases). Trimming took 1 base from V and 11 from J, leaving 9 bases between them. Germline V gene sequence: CDR1 SGHVS, CDR2 FNYEAQ. This CDR3 has 13 residues. The CDR3: CASSLEEGTPLHF. The CDR3 coding sequence is TGTGCCAGCAGCTTAGAAGAGGGGACACCCCTCCACTTT.

The chain couples TRBV11-2 to TRBJ2-7; 9 positions agree with TRBD1. V lost 3 bases, J lost 4 bases, and 4 bases stayed unmatched. This CDR3 is built from 14 residues. Germline CDR1 reads SGHAT; CDR2 reads FQNNGV. The CDR3 is CASSFGTGRYEQYF. The CDR3 DNA reads TGTGCCAGCAGCTTCGGGACAGGGCGGTACGAGCAGTACTTC.

The chain carries TRBV7-3 and TRBJ2-3; TRBD1 matches 8 bases. The germline V gene encodes CDR1 SGHTA and CDR2 FQGTGA. This CDR3 spans 15 amino acids. V gave up 5 bases and J gave up 1 base; unmatched junction bases: 5. The CDR3 reads CASSQTGGGTDTQYF. DNA for the CDR3: TGTGCCAGCAGCCAAACAGGGGGTGGCACAGATACGCAGTATTTT.

The chain couples TRBV27 to TRBJ1-1, with D uncertain. The CDR3 length is 13 residues. The V end lost 2 bases, the J end lost 1 base, and 5 bases lay between the germline ends. The germline CDR1 and CDR2 sequences are MNHEY and SMNVEV (reference sequence). This CDR3 reads CASSLRSNTEAFF. The CDR3 DNA is TGTGCCAGCAGTTTAAGGTCGAACACTGAAGCTTTCTTT.

This chain uses TRBV7-9 with TRBJ2-3, with D maybe TRBD2 (5 bases). Trimming took 1 base from V and 4 from J, leaving 9 bases between them. CDR1 and CDR2 (germline): SEHNR, FQNEAQ (reference sequence). This CDR3 contains 14 residues. The CDR3 region has the DNA TGTGCCAGCAGCTTAGAGGGAGTGCCAGATACGCAGTATTTT. This sequence encodes CASSLEGVPDTQYF.

The chain employs TRBV6-4 and TRBJ2-3; D not resolved. This CDR3 comprises 14 residues. Germline-derived CDR1 and CDR2 are MRHNA and SNTAGT. Trimming took 6 bases from V and 2 from J, leaving 12 bases between them. The CDR3: CASSPAQSTDTQYF. The CDR3, as DNA: TGTGCCAGCAGCCCGGCTCAATCCACAGATACGCAGTATTTT.

The V gene is TRBV3-1 (or the pseudogene TRBV3-2), the J gene TRBJ2-3; D is undetermined. The V end lost 0 bases, the J end lost 7 bases, and 11 bases lay between the germline ends. Germline loops: CDR1 LGHDT, CDR2 YNNKEL (reference sequence). The CDR3 runs 14 residues. In DNA, the CDR3 is TGTGCCAGCAGCCAAGATCCGGTGCCGTATACGCAGTATTTT. This encodes CASSQDPVPYTQYF.